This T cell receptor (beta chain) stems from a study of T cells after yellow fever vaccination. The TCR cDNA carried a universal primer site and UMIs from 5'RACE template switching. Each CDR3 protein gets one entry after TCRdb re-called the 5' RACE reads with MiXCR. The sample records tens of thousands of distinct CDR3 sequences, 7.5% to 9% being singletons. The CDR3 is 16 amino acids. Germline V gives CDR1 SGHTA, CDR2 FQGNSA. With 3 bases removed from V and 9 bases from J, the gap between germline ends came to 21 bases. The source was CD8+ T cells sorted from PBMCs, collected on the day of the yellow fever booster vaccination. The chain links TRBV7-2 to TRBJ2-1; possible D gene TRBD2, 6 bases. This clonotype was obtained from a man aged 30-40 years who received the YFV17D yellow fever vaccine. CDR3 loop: CASSLVPTSGRGEQFF. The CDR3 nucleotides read TGTGCCAGCAGCTTGGTACCCACCAGCGGGCGGGGTGAGCAGTTCTTC.